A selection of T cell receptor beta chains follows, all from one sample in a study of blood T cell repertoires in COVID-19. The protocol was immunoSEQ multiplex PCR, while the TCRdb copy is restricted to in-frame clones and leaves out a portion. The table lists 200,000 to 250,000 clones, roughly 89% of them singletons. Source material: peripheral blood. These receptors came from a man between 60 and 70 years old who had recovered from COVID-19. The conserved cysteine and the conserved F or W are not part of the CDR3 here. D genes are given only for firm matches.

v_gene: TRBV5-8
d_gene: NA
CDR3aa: ASSFQGLGTEAF

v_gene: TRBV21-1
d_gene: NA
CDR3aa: ASSKEGRDTGELF

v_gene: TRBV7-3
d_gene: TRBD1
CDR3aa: ASSNKRGQGAGELF

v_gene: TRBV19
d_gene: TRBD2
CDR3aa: ASSLTSGLVGTDTQY

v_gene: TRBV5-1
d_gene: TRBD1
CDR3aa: ASSLRGTGGETQY

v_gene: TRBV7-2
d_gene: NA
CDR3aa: ASSPSRGSGNTIY

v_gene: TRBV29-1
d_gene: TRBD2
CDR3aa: SVDYGTSASGKTQY

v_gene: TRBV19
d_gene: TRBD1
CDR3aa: ASSGQANTEAF

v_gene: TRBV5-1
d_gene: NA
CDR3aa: ASSLTGISTDTQY

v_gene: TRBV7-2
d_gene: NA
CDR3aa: ASRFGGAYEQF

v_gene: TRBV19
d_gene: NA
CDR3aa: ASSITGNQPQH

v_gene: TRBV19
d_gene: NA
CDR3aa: ASTDRTGNTIY

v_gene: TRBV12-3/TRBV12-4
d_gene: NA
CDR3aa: ASSFLLYEQY

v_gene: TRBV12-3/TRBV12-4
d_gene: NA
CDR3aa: ASSPRTVGEQY

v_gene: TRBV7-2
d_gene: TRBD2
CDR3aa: ASSRTSGAWNTGELF

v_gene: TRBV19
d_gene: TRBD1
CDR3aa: ASSIVIRQGARNEQF

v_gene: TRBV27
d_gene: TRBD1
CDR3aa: ASSPGGLNTEAF

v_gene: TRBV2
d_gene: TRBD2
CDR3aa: ASKREATDTQY

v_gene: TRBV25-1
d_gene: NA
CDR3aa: ASSPTWGRHYEQY

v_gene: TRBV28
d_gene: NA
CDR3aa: ASSLDRTYGYT

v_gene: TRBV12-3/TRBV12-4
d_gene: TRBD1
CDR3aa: ASSTTGDEQF

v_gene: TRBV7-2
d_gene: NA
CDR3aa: ASSLAPSDSKETQY

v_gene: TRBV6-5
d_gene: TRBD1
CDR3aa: ASSYTRTGEAF

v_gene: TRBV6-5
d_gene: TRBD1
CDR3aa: ASSYSDRGRSGELF

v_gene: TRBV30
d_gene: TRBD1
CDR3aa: ALTGLGPDGYT

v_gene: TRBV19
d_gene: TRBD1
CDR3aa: ASSVFSDRAYEQY

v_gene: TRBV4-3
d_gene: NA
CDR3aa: ASSQDGRYEQY

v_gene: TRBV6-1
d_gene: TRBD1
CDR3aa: ASSELQTGAQPQH

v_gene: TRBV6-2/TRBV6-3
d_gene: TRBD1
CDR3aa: ASSYSGTGVLDEQF

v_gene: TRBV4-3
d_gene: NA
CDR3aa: ASSQGRGSTDTQY

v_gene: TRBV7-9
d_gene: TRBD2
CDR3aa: ASSSPETTSGGGAETQY

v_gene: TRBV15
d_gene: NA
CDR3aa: ATSRDMAGQDSPLH

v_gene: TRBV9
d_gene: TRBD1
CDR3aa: ASSLGQGVPANYGYT

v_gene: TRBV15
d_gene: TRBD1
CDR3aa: ATSRDRGTGSGNTIY

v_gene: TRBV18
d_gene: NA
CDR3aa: ASSETANTEAF

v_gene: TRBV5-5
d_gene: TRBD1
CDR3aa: ASSPQGARYYFEAF

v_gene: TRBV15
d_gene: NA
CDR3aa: ATSRAGAGYGYT

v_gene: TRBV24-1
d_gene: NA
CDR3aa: ATSGGLGQPQH

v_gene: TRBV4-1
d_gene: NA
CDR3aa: ASSQGGSREEKLF

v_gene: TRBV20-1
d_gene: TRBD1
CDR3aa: SAADRGEAF

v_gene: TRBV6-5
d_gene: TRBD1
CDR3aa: ASSTGDGELF

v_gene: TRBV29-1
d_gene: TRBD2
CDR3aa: SGGLAGADGELF

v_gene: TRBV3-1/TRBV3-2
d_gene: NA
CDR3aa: ASSPQDTGFIPEAF

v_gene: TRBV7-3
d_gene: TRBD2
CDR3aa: ASSPRLAGANEQF

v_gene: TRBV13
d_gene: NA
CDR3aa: ASSQTGGTQY

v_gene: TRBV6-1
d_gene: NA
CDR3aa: ASSDLPGEAF

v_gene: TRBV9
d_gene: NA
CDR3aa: ASSSDLGGSTDTQY

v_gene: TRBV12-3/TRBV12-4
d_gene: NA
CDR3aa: ASSPLAVGYT